The 20 T cell receptor beta chains below all came from one sample that was sequenced in a study of response to subunit inactivated influenza vaccine. TCRdb re-derived calls from the RT-PCR reads in MiXCR, one entry per CDR3 protein. The sample has approximately 480,000 distinct CDR3 sequences; approximately 9.9% are singletons. The sample here was PBMCs from blood, taken about 6 weeks after vaccination. The origin of the receptors is a man aged 45 to 65 who received an inactivated influenza vaccine.

The chain uses TRBV5-1 and TRBJ2-7; D perhaps matches TRBD1 (5 bases). The CDR3 extends over 13 amino acids. V lost 4 bases to trimming and J lost 2 bases, with 10 bases between them. CDR1 is SGHRS, CDR2 YFSETQ, per germline. The CDR3 loop reads CASSNRTTYEQYF. DNA of the CDR3: TGCGCCAGCAGCAACAGGACAACCTACGAGCAGTACTTC.

The chain combines TRBV20-1 with TRBJ2-5; 9 nucleotides line up with TRBD1. The V and J ends lost 1 base and 5 bases, in that order; junction bases with no gene match: 8. The germline gives CDR1 DFQATT, CDR2 SNEGSKA (reference sequence). The CDR3 runs 15 residues. DNA of the CDR3: TGCAGTGCTAGAGCCCACCAGACAGGGGGGGAGACCCAGTACTTC. Its translation is CSARAHQTGGETQYF.

This clonotype was seen a handful of times. The chain carries TRBV6-5 and TRBJ1-2, with 9 bases aligning to TRBD1. The J segment lost 8 bases and the V segment lost 4 bases, leaving 8 bases of the junction unmatched. The CDR3 has 14 amino acids. The germline CDR1 and CDR2 sequences are MNHEY and SVGAGI. The CDR3 bases are TGTGCCAGCAGTTCCCCGGGACAGGGATACGGCTACACCTTC. Translation: CASSSPGQGYGYTF.

This clonotype was detected only a few times. V usage is TRBV7-9 and J usage is TRBJ2-3; D not resolved. This CDR3 comprises 15 residues. Per the germline V gene, CDR1 is SEHNR and CDR2 is FQNEAQ (reference sequence). The V and J ends lost 5 bases and 6 bases respectively, with 18 bases between them. CDR3 amino acids: CASSVSGGHGDTQYF. In nucleotides, the CDR3 is TGTGCCAGCAGCGTCAGTGGCGGCCATGGGGATACGCAGTATTTT.

The rearrangement uses TRBV29-1 and TRBJ1-2; TRBD1 matches 7 bases. The CDR3 runs to 13 residues. Trimming took 5 bases from V and 7 from J; bases not matched to a gene: 10. Looked up from germline, CDR1 is SQVTM and CDR2 is ANQGSEA. CDR3 bases: TGCAGCGTTTGGGGAGGAGGGGGCTTTGGCTACACCTTC. It yields the protein CSVWGGGGFGYTF.

The V call is TRBV7-2, the J call TRBJ1-4, with D possibly being TRBD1 (5 bases). CDR3 length: 14 residues. Trimming shortened V by 3 bases and J by 8 bases, and 13 bases separated the two germline ends. In germline, CDR1 is SGHTA, CDR2 FQGNSA. For the CDR3, the DNA is TGTGCCAGCAGCTTCAGGGTTGGGCGGGAAAAACTGTTTTTT. This codes for CASSFRVGREKLFF.

This clonotype occurred many times. The chain joins TRBV20-1 to TRBJ2-1; D might be TRBD2 (6 bases). The CDR3 has 15 amino acids. Looked up from germline, CDR1 is DFQATT and CDR2 is SNEGSKA (reference sequence). The V end was cut by 1 base, the J end by 5 bases, with 15 bases between. As DNA, the CDR3 is TGCAGTGCTAGAGCGTCGGCTAGCGTAGACAATGAGCAGTTCTTC. It specifies CSARASASVDNEQFF.

This clonotype was picked up a small number of times. CDR3 amino acids: CSATGGGRLPNEKLFF. The CDR3 DNA sequence: TGCAGTGCTACCGGCGGGGGGCGGTTGCCTAATGAAAAACTGTTTTTT. V is TRBV20-1 and J is TRBJ1-4; weak D call: TRBD1 (6 bases). The length of the CDR3 is 16 residues. The germline V gene encodes CDR1 DFQATT and CDR2 SNEGSKA (reference sequence). The V end was cut by 4 bases, the J end by 3 bases, with 18 bases between.

The chain combines TRBV5-1 with TRBJ2-3; D possibly uses TRBD1 or TRBD2 (5 bases each). This CDR3 is 16 amino acids long. Germline CDR1 is SGHRS and CDR2 is YFSETQ. V shed 7 bases and J shed 0 bases, with 18 bases lying between them. The CDR3 sequence is CASRGEIVSSTDTQYF. The DNA for the CDR3 is TGCGCCAGCCGAGGGGAGATAGTTTCTAGCACAGATACGCAGTATTTT.

The chain uses TRBV20-1 and TRBJ2-6; 7 nucleotides agree with TRBD2. The V segment lost 1 base and the J segment 0 bases; nucleotides outside the gene matches: 3. The germline gives CDR1 DFQATT, CDR2 SNEGSKA (reference sequence). This CDR3 is 16 amino acids long. The chain's CDR3 is CSARASGVSGANVLTF. DNA for the CDR3: TGCAGTGCTAGAGCCAGCGGGGTCTCTGGGGCCAACGTCCTGACTTTC.

This clonotype was seen a handful of times. CDR3 sequence: CASSQVNNNEQFF. The DNA for the CDR3 is TGTGCCAGCAGCCAAGTTAACAACAATGAGCAGTTCTTC. The chain has TRBV3-1 and TRBJ2-1; D is unclear. This CDR3 comprises 13 residues. The germline V gene has CDR1 LGHDT and CDR2 YNNKEL (reference sequence). Trimming took off 1 base at V and 5 bases at J, with 6 bases between the two ends.

In this sample, this clonotype turned up a few times. This chain links TRBV12-3 or TRBV12-4 with TRBJ2-7; 11 nucleotides match TRBD2. The length of the CDR3 is 15 residues. Losses at the gene ends were 3 bases for V and 3 bases for J; bases not matched to a gene: 4. The CDR3 here is CASSFGLAGGYEQYF. The CDR3 nucleotides are TGTGCCAGCAGTTTCGGTCTAGCGGGGGGCTACGAGCAGTACTTC.

This clonotype was recorded many times. This chain links TRBV5-1 with TRBJ1-4; no clear D. Germline V gene sequence: CDR1 SGHRS, CDR2 YFSETQ. The CDR3 is 16 amino acids. V was pared by 0 bases and J by 0 bases, with 9 bases between. The CDR3 DNA reads as TGCGCCAGCAGCTTGGAGGCCAGACCAACTAATGAAAAACTGTTTTTT. This gives the protein CASSLEARPTNEKLFF.

The V and J genes are TRBV18 and TRBJ2-7; 7 nucleotides line up with TRBD2. The CDR3 length is 15 residues. CDR1 KGHSH and CDR2 LQKENI come from the germline V gene. Trimming cost V 0 bases and J 2 bases; bases outside gene matches: 4. The DNA of the CDR3 is TGTGCCAGCTCACCACCGTCTAGCGGAGCCTACGAGCAGTACTTC. Translation gives CASSPPSSGAYEQYF.

This clonotype was seen only a few times. The V call is TRBV12-3 or TRBV12-4, the J call TRBJ2-7; D is ambiguous. V lost 3 bases and J 3 bases, leaving 9 bases between the germline ends. This CDR3 comprises 13 residues. The CDR3 spells CASSLAENYEQYF. CDR3 DNA: TGTGCCAGCAGTTTGGCCGAAAACTACGAGCAGTACTTC.

This clonotype was seen a few times. V and J are TRBV5-1 and TRBJ1-4, with D unclear. Germline lookup yields CDR1 SGHRS and CDR2 YFSETQ. The V gene lost 4 bases and the J gene lost 4 bases, with 8 bases spanning the gap. CDR3 length: 13 residues. The CDR3 here is CASSNGLNEKLFF. As DNA, the CDR3 is TGCGCCAGCAGCAACGGACTTAATGAAAAACTGTTTTTT.

This clonotype was seen more than once but under ten times. The chain has TRBV2 and TRBJ2-5; D ambiguous. Trimming shortened V by 4 bases and J by 7 bases, and 7 bases separated the two germline ends. CDR3 length: 11 residues. CDR1 and CDR2 (germline): SNHLY, FYNNEI. The chain's CDR3 is CASSAPGTQYF. The CDR3 DNA reads as TGTGCCAGCAGTGCCCCAGGGACCCAGTACTTC.

A few counts support this clonotype. The rearrangement links TRBV25-1 to TRBJ2-7, with a possible D match to TRBD1 (7 bases). V lost 6 bases and J 4 bases, leaving 19 bases between the germline ends. The germline V gene has CDR1 MGHDK and CDR2 SYGVNS. This CDR3 comprises 15 residues. The chain's CDR3 is CASSRSRDSLYEQYF. The CDR3 DNA reads TGTGCCAGCAGCCGATCGCGGGACAGCCTTTACGAGCAGTACTTC.

This clonotype was seen a handful of times. The chain couples TRBV7-2 to TRBJ1-6; TRBD1 is a possible D gene (5 bases). This CDR3 comprises 15 residues. CDR1 and CDR2 (germline): SGHTA, FQGNSA. Trimming removed 6 bases from V and 8 bases from J, with 17 bases in between. The chain's CDR3 is CASRSGTPGDSPLHF. In nucleotides, the CDR3 is TGTGCCAGCAGATCCGGGACCCCGGGAGATTCACCCCTCCACTTT.

The chain couples TRBV20-1 to TRBJ1-1; no definite D call. The CDR3 has 11 residues. V lost 2 bases, J lost 7 bases, and 8 bases lay in between. Germline assignment: CDR1 DFQATT and CDR2 SNEGSKA (reference sequence). CDR3 region: CSARPLVEAFF. For the CDR3, the DNA is TGCAGTGCTAGACCCTTAGTTGAAGCTTTCTTT.